This entry concerns a single TCR beta chain. Its target is not known. The CDR3 has 15 residues. V lost 5 bases and J 6 bases, leaving 19 bases between the germline ends. CDR1 SGHTA and CDR2 FQGNSA come from the germline V gene. The protocol was immunoSEQ multiplex PCR, while the TCRdb copy is restricted to in-frame clones and leaves out a portion. The sample contains about 100,000 clones, 82% of which appear only once. This sample was taken from a study of T cell clones after liver transplantation. The wider study: TCRbeta sequencing after a pre-transplant mixed lymphocyte reaction identified graft-donor-reactive clones, later tracked in post-transplant blood. Study-wide results and limits: Donor-reactive sequences fell more than third party-reactive ones, suggesting partial deletion. The donor-reactive repertoire was only partly measurable in two subjects, lacking donor cells.

CD3+CD4+ and CD3+CD8+ cells were FACS-sorted from thawed unstimulated PBMCs. The V and J genes are TRBV7-2 and TRBJ1-2; D uncertain. Sequenced here: CD4+ T cells from blood, sampled before liver transplant. The receptor was derived from a human donor who received a liver transplant. CDR3 bases: TGTGCCAGCAGCCCCCACCCGACAAGCCGGGATGGCTACACCTTC. Residues: CASSPHPTSRDGYTF.